A selection of T cell receptor beta chains follows, all from one sample in a study of blood T cell repertoires in COVID-19. TCRdb's copy holds only in-frame clones and misses some; the assay was immunoSEQ multiplex PCR. This sample has approximately 220,000 clones, with roughly 85% found just once. Material: PBMCs or T cells enriched from blood (not recorded which). These receptors originate from a woman in her 40s who had been exposed to COVID-19. CDR3s include the opening cysteine and the closing phenylalanine or tryptophan. The order of the fields is V gene, D gene, clone size, CDR3 length, J gene, CDR3 protein, CDR3 DNA. A D gene is named only where the DNA matches it firmly. Rows may omit the clone size; those that give it use once, few, many or a size class.

TRBV2,TRBD1,.,14,TRBJ1-2,CASTARGANYGYTF,TGTGCCAGCACCGCCAGGGGGGCTAACTATGGCTACACCTTC
TRBV7-2,.,.,13,TRBJ2-5,CASSLGQQETQYF,TGTGCCAGCAGCTTAGGGCAGCAAGAGACCCAGTACTTC
TRBV9,TRBD1,.,15,TRBJ1-2,CASSVAGGRDYGYTF,TGTGCCAGCAGCGTAGCAGGGGGCAGGGACTATGGCTACACCTTC
TRBV18,TRBD1,.,15,TRBJ2-7,CASSPGQGSGYEQYF,TGTGCCAGCTCACCGGGACAGGGAAGTGGTTACGAGCAGTACTTC
TRBV5-1,TRBD2,.,16,TRBJ2-3,CASRVAGGLNTDTQYF,TGCGCCAGCCGGGTAGCGGGGGGCCTAAACACAGATACGCAGTATTTT
TRBV19,.,.,14,TRBJ1-4,CASSPRGGDEKLFF,TGTGCCAGTAGCCCCAGGGGTGGGGATGAAAAACTGTTTTTT
TRBV19,.,.,15,TRBJ1-5,CASSIVPNSNQPQHF,TGTGCCAGTAGTATAGTCCCAAATAGCAATCAGCCCCAGCATTTT
TRBV28,TRBD1,.,17,TRBJ1-6,CATLRQGLPGTNSPLHF,TGTGCCACCTTGCGACAGGGCCTACCTGGGACAAATTCACCCCTCCACTTT
TRBV24-1,.,.,12,TRBJ2-5,CATSDPQETQYF,TGTGCCACCAGTGACCCGCAAGAGACCCAGTACTTC
TRBV23-1,.,.,16,TRBJ2-4,CASSKGVTLAKNIQYF,TGCGCCAGCTCCAAAGGGGTCACACTAGCCAAAAACATTCAGTACTTC
TRBV15,TRBD1,.,16,TRBJ1-2,CATSSVAQGALPGYTF,TGTGCCACCAGCAGCGTCGCTCAGGGGGCCCTACCTGGCTACACCTTC
TRBV19,.,.,13,TRBJ1-1,CASSTRGDTEAFF,TGTGCCAGTAGTACCAGGGGCGACACTGAAGCTTTCTTT
TRBV4-1,TRBD1,.,14,TRBJ2-7,CASSHQTGGYEQYF,TGCGCCAGCAGCCACCAGACAGGGGGCTACGAGCAGTACTTC
TRBV2,.,.,12,TRBJ2-1,CASSSDWHLWFF,TGTGCCAGCAGTTCGGACTGGCATCTATGGTTCTTC
TRBV9,TRBD2,.,17,TRBJ2-1,CASSVVPWGGSNNEQFF,TGTGCCAGCAGCGTTGTTCCTTGGGGGGGGTCAAACAATGAGCAGTTCTTC
TRBV6-1,.,.,15,TRBJ2-5,CASSEGGGAQETQYF,TGTGCCAGCAGTGAGGGAGGGGGGGCTCAAGAGACCCAGTACTTC
TRBV2,.,.,14,TRBJ1-6,CASSSGRDNSPLHF,TGTGCCAGCAGTTCGGGAAGGGATAATTCACCCCTCCACTTT
TRBV5-5,.,.,13,TRBJ1-2,CASSPGGGGGYTF,TGTGCCAGCAGCCCGGGCGGGGGAGGTGGCTACACCTTC
TRBV4-3,.,.,15,TRBJ1-4,CASSQDGALLEKLFF,TGCGCCAGCAGCCAAGATGGGGCCCTGCTTGAAAAACTGTTTTTT
TRBV9,.,.,16,TRBJ2-3,CASSPPGLGGTDTQYF,TGTGCCAGCAGCCCACCGGGTCTGGGTGGCACAGATACGCAGTATTTT
TRBV28,.,once,15,TRBJ2-5,CASSYNRVWGETQYF,TGTGCCAGCAGCTACAACAGGGTATGGGGGGAGACCCAGTACTTC
TRBV7-2,TRBD2,once,16,TRBJ2-1,CASSLLTSGGYNEQFF,TGTGCCAGCAGCTTACTGACTAGCGGGGGTTACAATGAGCAGTTCTTC
TRBV27,.,.,17,TRBJ2-3,CASSLLPSPVRSDTQYF,TGTGCCAGCAGTTTGCTACCTAGCCCAGTCCGGTCAGATACGCAGTATTTT
TRBV6-2/TRBV6-3,.,.,17,TRBJ1-3,CASSEWFLGSSGNTIYF,TGTGCCAGCAGCGAATGGTTTTTGGGGAGCTCTGGAAACACCATATATTTT
TRBV5-8,.,.,11,TRBJ1-3,CASRAGNTIYF,TGTGCCAGCAGGGCAGGAAACACCATATATTTT
TRBV2,TRBD1,.,15,TRBJ1-1,CASSPQTGVNTEAFF,TGTGCCAGCAGCCCCCAGACAGGGGTGAACACTGAAGCTTTCTTT
TRBV20-1,TRBD1,.,10,TRBJ2-7,CSATGVEQYF,TGCAGTGCAACAGGGGTTGAGCAGTACTTC
TRBV28,TRBD1,.,15,TRBJ1-1,CASQGAAEGFTEAFF,TGTGCCTCTCAGGGGGCAGCCGAGGGTTTCACTGAAGCTTTCTTT
TRBV9,TRBD2,.,15,TRBJ2-2,CASSAPSGAAGELFF,TGTGCCAGCAGCGCCCCTAGCGGGGCCGCCGGGGAGCTGTTTTTT
TRBV15,.,.,11,TRBJ2-1,CATSTYNEQFF,TGTGCCACCAGTACCTACAATGAGCAGTTCTTC
TRBV28,.,once,15,TRBJ1-1,CASSLATAMNTEAFF,TGTGCCAGCAGTTTGGCGACAGCCATGAACACTGAAGCTTTCTTT
TRBV4-2,.,.,13,TRBJ1-2,CASSQGGYYGYTF,TGTGCCAGCAGCCAAGGAGGGTACTATGGCTACACCTTC
TRBV19,.,.,14,TRBJ2-1,CASSIRSTNNEQFF,TGTGCCAGTAGTATAAGGAGCACTAACAATGAGCAGTTCTTC
TRBV19,TRBD1,.,14,TRBJ2-1,CASRPRGRVGEQFF,TGTGCCAGTAGGCCCAGGGGGCGGGTCGGTGAGCAGTTCTTC
TRBV2,.,few,15,TRBJ1-2,CASHLTTARFDGYTF,TGTGCCAGCCACCTCACCACAGCCCGCTTTGATGGCTACACCTTC
TRBV7-9,.,.,14,TRBJ1-1,CASSLTGPGTEAFF,TGTGCCAGCAGCTTAACAGGGCCGGGGACTGAAGCTTTCTTT
TRBV3-1/TRBV3-2,.,.,16,TRBJ1-1,CASSQDFGQANTEAFF,TGTGCCAGCAGCCAAGATTTTGGGCAGGCGAACACTGAAGCTTTCTTT
TRBV18,.,once,16,TRBJ2-2,CASSPRRLDNTGELFF,TGTGCCAGCTCACCGAGGAGACTAGATAACACCGGGGAGCTGTTTTTT
TRBV18,TRBD1,.,17,TRBJ2-5,CASSPIVGQGASETQYF,TGTGCCAGCTCACCAATAGTGGGACAGGGGGCTTCGGAGACCCAGTACTTC
TRBV5-8,.,.,15,TRBJ1-1,CASSFQSGRSTEAFF,TGTGCCAGCAGCTTCCAGTCCGGGAGGAGCACTGAAGCTTTCTTT
TRBV7-9,.,once,13,TRBJ1-2,CASSSSGIYGYTF,TGTGCCAGCAGCTCCTCCGGGATATATGGCTACACCTTC
TRBV5-1,.,.,15,TRBJ2-3,CASSLVAGAEDTQYF,TGCGCCAGCAGCTTGGTGGCAGGGGCTGAAGATACGCAGTATTTT
TRBV7-6,.,.,15,TRBJ1-2,CASSLAGTSRDGYTF,TGTGCCAGCAGCTTAGCCGGGACAAGCAGGGATGGCTACACCTTC
TRBV27,TRBD1,.,15,TRBJ1-1,CASSLSGQGETEAFF,TGTGCCAGCAGTTTATCCGGGCAGGGGGAAACTGAAGCTTTCTTT
TRBV28,TRBD1,.,15,TRBJ1-5,CASSPGQSSNQPQHF,TGTGCCAGCAGTCCGGGACAGTCAAGCAATCAGCCCCAGCATTTT
TRBV4-2,.,.,15,TRBJ1-6,CASSQDGQGGFTLHF,TGTGCCAGCAGCCAAGATGGTCAGGGAGGATTCACCCTCCACTTT
TRBV2,.,once,12,TRBJ2-7,CASTLTEYEQYF,TGTGCCAGCACCCTCACGGAGTACGAGCAGTACTTC
TRBV2,.,.,14,TRBJ1-1,CASSLPGGGTEAFF,TGTGCCAGCAGTCTCCCGGGGGGGGGCACTGAAGCTTTCTTT
TRBV11-3,.,.,15,TRBJ2-2,CASSLVGGNTGELFF,TGTGCCAGCAGCTTAGTGGGGGGAAACACCGGGGAGCTGTTTTTT
TRBV7-3,TRBD2,few,15,TRBJ2-1,CASSATRGGTNEQFF,TGTGCCAGCAGCGCCACTCGCGGGGGGACTAATGAGCAGTTCTTC
TRBV5-5,TRBD1,.,14,TRBJ1-1,CASSSDRGRTEAFF,TGTGCCAGCAGCTCGGACAGGGGGAGGACTGAAGCTTTCTTT
TRBV6-5,.,.,15,TRBJ1-6,CASSYSSQGGSPLHF,TGTGCCAGCAGTTACTCGAGTCAGGGAGGTTCACCCCTCCACTTT
TRBV7-9,.,.,14,TRBJ1-6,CAGSRDTDNSPLHF,TGTGCCGGATCCCGGGACACCGATAATTCACCCCTCCACTTT
TRBV27,TRBD2,.,15,TRBJ2-1,CASRGGLAGVYEQFF,TGTGCCAGCAGGGGAGGACTAGCGGGGGTCTATGAGCAGTTCTTC